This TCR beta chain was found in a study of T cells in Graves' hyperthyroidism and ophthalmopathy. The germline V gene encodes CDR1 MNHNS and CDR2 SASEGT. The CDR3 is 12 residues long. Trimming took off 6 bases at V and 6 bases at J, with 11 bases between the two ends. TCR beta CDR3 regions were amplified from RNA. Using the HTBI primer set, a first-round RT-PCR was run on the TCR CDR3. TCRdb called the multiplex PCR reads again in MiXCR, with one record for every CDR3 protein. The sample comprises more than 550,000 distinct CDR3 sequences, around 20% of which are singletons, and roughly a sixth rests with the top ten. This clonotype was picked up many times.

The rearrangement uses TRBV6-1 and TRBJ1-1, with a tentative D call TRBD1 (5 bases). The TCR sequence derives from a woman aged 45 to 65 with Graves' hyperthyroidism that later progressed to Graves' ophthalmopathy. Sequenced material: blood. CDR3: CASRWDGAEAFF. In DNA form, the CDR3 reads TGTGCCAGCAGGTGGGACGGAGCTGAAGCTTTCTTT.